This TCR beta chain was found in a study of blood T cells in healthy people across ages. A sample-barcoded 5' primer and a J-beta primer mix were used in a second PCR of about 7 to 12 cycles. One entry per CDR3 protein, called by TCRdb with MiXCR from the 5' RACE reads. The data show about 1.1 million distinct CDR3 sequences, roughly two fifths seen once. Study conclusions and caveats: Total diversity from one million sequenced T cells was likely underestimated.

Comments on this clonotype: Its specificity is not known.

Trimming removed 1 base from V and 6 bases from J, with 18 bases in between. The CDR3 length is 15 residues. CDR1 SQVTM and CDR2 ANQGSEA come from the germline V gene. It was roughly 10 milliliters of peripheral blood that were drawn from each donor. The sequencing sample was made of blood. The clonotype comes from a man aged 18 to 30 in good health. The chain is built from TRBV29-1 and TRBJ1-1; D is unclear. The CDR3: CSVEGGVRALPEAFF. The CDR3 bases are TGCAGCGTTGAAGGCGGGGTGAGGGCGCTCCCTGAAGCTTTCTTT.